The entry that follows covers one T cell receptor beta chain sequence. This entry is derived from a study of blood T cell repertoires in COVID-19. Looking at the study overall: The samples span acute and convalescent COVID-19 from the United States, Italy and Spain.

With V trimmed by 3 bases and J by 3 bases, 4 bases remained unmatched. Germline CDR1 and CDR2: LNHDA and SQIVND (reference sequence). The length of the CDR3 is 16 residues. Participants' reported clinical history set cohort assignment. Produced via immunoSEQ multiplex PCR; TCRdb's table is partial and in-frame only. This table has roughly 450,000 clones, roughly 88% appearing once. The TCR was taken from a man between 18 and 35 years old who had recovered from COVID-19. What was sequenced was PBMCs or T cells enriched from blood (not recorded which). The chain combines TRBV19 with TRBJ1-5; 11 positions agree with TRBD1. The CDR3 DNA reads TGTGCCAGTAGTATTAAGGGACAGGGGGACAATCAGCCCCAGCATTTT. This gives the protein CASSIKGQGDNQPQHF.